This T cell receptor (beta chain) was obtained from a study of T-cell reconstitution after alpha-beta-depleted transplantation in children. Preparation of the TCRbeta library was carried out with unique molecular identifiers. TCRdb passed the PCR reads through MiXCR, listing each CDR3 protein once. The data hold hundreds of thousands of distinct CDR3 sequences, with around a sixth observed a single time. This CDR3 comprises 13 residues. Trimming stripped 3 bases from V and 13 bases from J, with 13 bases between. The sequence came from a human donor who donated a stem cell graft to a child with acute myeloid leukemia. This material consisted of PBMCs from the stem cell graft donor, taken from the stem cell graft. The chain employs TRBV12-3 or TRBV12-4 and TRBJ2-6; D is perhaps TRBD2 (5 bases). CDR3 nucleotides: TGTGCCAGCAGTTTGGGCGGGTCCCCTGTCCTGACTTTC. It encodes CASSLGGSPVLTF.